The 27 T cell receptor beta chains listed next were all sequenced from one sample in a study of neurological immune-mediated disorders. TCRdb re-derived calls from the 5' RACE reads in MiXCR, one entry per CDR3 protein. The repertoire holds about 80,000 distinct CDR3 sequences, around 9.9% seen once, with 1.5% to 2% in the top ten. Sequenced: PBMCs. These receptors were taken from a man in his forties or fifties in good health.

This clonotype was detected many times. In DNA form, the CDR3 reads TGTGCCAGCAGCCTCCGGAGGGGGCAGCCCCAGCATTTT. Protein product: CASSLRRGQPQHF. This chain links TRBV12-3 or TRBV12-4 with TRBJ1-5; possible D gene TRBD1, 6 bases. The CDR3 is 13 amino acids. Trimming shortened V by 6 bases and J by 7 bases, and 13 bases separated the two germline ends.

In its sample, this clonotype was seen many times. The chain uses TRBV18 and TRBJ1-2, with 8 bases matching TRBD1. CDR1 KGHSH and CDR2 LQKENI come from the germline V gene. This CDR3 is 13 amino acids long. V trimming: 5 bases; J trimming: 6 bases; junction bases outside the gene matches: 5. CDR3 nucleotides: TGTGCCAGCTCAGCGCCGACAGGGGATGGCTACACCTTC. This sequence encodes CASSAPTGDGYTF.

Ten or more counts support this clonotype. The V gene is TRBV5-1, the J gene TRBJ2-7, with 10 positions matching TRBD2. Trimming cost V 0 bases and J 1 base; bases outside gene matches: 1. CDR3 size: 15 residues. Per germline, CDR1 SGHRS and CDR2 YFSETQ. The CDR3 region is CASSLVAGGSYEQYF. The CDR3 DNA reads TGCGCCAGCAGCTTGGTAGCGGGAGGTTCCTACGAGCAGTACTTC. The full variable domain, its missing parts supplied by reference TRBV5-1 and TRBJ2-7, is KAGVTQTPRYLIKTRGQQVTLSCSPISGHRSVSWYQQTPGQGLQFLFEYFSETQRNKGNFPGRFSGRQFSNSRSEMNVSTLELGDSALYLCASSLVAGGSYEQYFGPGTRLTVT.

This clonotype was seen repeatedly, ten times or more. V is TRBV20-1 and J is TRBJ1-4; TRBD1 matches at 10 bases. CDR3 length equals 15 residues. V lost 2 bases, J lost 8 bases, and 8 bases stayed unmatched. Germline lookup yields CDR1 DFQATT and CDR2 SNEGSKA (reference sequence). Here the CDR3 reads CSARPIPGQGEKLFF. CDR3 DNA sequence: TGCAGTGCTAGACCCATCCCGGGACAGGGGGAAAAACTGTTTTTT.

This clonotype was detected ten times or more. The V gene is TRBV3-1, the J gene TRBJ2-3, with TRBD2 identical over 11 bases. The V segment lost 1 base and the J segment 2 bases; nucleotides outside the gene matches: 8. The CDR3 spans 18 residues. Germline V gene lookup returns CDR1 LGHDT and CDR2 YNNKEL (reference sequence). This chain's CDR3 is CASSQGGSGRVFTDTQYF. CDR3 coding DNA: TGTGCCAGCAGCCAAGGCGGTAGCGGGAGGGTCTTCACAGATACGCAGTATTTT.

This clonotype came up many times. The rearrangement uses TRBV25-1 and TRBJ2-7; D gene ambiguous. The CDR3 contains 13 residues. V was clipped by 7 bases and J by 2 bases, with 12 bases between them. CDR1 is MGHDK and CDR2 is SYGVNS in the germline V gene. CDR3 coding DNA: TGTGCCAGCATTACTTACAGCACCTACGAGCAGTACTTC. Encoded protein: CASITYSTYEQYF.

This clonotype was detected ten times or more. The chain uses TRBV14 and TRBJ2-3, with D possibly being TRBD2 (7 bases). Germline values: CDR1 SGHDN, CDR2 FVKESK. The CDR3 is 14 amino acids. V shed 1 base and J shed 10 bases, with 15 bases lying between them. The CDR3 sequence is CASSQVRVGGAQYF. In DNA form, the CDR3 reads TGTGCCAGCAGCCAAGTCCGGGTAGGGGGGGCGCAGTATTTT.

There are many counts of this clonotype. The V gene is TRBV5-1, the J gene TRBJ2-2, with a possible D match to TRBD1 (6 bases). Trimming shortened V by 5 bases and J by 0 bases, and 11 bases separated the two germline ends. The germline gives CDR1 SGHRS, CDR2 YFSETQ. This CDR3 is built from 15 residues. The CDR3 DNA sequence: TGCGCCAGCAGAAGGGACATCGCGAACACCGGGGAGCTGTTTTTT. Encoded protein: CASRRDIANTGELFF.

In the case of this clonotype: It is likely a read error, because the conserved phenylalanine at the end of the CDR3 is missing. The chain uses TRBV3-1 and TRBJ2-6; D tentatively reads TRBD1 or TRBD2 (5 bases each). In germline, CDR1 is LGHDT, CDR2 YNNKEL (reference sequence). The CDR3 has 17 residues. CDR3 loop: CASSQISGSSGANFLTL. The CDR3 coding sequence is TGTGCCAGCAGCCAAATCTCAGGGAGCTCTGGGGCCAACTTCCTGACTTTG.

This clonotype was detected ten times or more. In nucleotides, the CDR3 is TGTGCCAGCAGTTTACTCCAAGGTAACAATGAGCAGTTCTTC. Translated: CASSLLQGNNEQFF. The chain couples TRBV28 to TRBJ2-1; no clear D. Trimming pared 2 bases from V and 5 bases from J, leaving 10 bases between. Germline V lookup: CDR1 MDHEN, CDR2 SYDVKM. The CDR3 contains 14 residues.

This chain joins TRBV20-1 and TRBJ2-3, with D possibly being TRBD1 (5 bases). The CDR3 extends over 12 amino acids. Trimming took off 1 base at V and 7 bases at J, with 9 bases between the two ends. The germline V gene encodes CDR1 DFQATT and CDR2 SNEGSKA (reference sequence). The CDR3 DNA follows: TGCAGTGCTAGAGGGGGCGCATATACGCAGTATTTT. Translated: CSARGGAYTQYF.

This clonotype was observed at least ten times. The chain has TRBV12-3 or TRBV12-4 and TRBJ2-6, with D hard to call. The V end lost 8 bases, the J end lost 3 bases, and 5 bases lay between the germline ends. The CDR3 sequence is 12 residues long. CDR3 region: CASVGGANVLTF. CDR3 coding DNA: TGTGCCAGCGTGGGTGGGGCCAACGTCCTGACTTTC.

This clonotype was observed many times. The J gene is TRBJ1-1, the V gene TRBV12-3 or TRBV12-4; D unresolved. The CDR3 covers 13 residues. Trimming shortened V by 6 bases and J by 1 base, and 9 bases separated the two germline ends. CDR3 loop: CASSPFANTEAFF. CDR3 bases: TGTGCCAGCAGCCCTTTTGCGAACACTGAAGCTTTCTTT.

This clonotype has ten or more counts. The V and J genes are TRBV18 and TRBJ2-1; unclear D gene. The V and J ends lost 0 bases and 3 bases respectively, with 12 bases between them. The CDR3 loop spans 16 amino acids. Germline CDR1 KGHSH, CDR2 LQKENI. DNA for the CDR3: TGTGCCAGCTCACCACCGGGGAATCTGGTCTACAATGAGCAGTTCTTC. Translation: CASSPPGNLVYNEQFF.

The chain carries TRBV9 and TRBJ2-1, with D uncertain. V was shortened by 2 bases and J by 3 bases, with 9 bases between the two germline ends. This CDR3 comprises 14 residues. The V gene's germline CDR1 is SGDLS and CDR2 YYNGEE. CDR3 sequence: CASSVQGNYNEQFF. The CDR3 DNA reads TGTGCCAGCAGCGTCCAAGGGAACTACAATGAGCAGTTCTTC.

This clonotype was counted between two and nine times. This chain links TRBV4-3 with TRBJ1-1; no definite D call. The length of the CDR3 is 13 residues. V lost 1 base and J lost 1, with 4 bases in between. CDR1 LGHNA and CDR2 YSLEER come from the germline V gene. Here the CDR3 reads CASSQGKNTEAFF. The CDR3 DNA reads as TGCGCCAGCAGCCAAGGGAAGAACACTGAAGCTTTCTTT.

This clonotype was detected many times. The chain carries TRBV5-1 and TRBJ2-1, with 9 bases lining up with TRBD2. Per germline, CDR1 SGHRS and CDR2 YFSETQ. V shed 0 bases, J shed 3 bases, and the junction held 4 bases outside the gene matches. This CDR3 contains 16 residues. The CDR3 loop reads CASSLGRGGYYNEQFF. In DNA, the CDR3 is TGCGCCAGCAGCTTGGGGCGGGGGGGCTACTACAATGAGCAGTTCTTC.

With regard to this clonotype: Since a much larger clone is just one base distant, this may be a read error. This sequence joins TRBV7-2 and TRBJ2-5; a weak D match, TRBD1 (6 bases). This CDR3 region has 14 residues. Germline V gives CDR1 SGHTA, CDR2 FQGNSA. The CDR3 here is CASSLDRAGETQSF. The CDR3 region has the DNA TGTGCCAGCAGCTTAGACAGGGCTGGGGAGACCCAGTCCTTC. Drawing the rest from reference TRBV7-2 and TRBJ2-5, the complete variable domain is GAGVSQSPSNKVTEKGKDVELRCDPISGHTALYWYRQSLGQGLEFLIYFQGNSAPDKSGLPSDRFSAERTGGSVSTLTIQRTQQEDSAVYLCASSLDRAGETQSFGPGTRLLVL.

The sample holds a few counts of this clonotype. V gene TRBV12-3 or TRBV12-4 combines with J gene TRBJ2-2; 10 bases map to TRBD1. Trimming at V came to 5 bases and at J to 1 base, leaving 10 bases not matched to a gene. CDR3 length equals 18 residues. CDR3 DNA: TGTGCCAGCAGTGCCTGGGACAGGGGCCCAGTGAACACCGGGGAGCTGTTTTTT. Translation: CASSAWDRGPVNTGELFF.

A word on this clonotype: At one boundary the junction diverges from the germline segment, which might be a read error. The CDR3 sequence: CSAIPQLQGFCANAGELFF. The CDR3 DNA is TGCAGTGCTATTCCACAGCTTCAGGGGTTTTGCGCGAACGCCGGGGAGCTGTTTTTT. The chain carries TRBV20-1 and TRBJ2-2; weak D call: TRBD1 (6 bases). This CDR3 is 19 amino acids long. Looked up from germline, CDR1 is DFQATT and CDR2 is SNEGSKA (reference sequence).

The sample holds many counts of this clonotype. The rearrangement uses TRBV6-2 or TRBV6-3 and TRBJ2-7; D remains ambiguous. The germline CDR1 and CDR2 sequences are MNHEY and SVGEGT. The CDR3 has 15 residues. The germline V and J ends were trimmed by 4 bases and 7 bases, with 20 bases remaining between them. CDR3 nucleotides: TGTGCCAGCAGTTCCCCGTCGTTAGGATCGCGGGAGCAGTACTTC. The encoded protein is CASSSPSLGSREQYF.

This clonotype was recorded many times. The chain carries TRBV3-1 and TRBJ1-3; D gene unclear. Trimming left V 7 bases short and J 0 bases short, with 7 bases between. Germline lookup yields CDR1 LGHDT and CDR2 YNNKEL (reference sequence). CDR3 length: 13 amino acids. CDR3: CASIGLSGNTIYF. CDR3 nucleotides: TGTGCCAGCATAGGTCTCTCTGGAAACACCATATATTTT. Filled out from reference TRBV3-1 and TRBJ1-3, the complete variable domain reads DTAVSQTPKYLVTQMGNDKSIKCEQNLGHDTMYWYKQDSKKFLKIMFSYNNKELIINETVPNRFSPKSPDKAHLNLHINSLELGDSAVYFCASIGLSGNTIYFGEGSWLTVV.

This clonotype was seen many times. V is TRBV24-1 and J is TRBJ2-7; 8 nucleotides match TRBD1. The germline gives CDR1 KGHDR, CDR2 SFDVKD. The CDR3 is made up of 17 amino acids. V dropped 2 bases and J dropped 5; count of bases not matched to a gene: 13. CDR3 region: CATSDSLTGTGFNEQYF. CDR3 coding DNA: TGTGCCACCAGTGATTCCCTAACCGGGACAGGCTTCAACGAGCAGTACTTC.

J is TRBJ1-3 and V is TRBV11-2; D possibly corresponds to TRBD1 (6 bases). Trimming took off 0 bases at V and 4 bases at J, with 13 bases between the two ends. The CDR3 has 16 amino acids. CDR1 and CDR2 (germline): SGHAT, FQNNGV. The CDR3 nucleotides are TGTGCCAGCAGCTTAGAATTGGCAGGGGCGGGAAACACCATATATTTT. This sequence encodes CASSLELAGAGNTIYF.

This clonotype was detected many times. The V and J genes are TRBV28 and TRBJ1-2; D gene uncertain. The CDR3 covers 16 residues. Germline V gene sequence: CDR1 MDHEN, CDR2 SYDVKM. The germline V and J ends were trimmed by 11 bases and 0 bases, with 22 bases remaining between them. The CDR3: CAHTLYRGVSNYGYTF. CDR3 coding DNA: TGTGCCCATACCCTCTATCGAGGCGTTTCTAACTATGGCTACACCTTC.

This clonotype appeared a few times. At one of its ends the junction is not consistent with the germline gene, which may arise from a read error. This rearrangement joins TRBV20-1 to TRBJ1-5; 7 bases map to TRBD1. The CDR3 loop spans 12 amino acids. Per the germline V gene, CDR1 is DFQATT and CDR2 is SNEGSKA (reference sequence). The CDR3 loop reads CSAAGGTQPQHF. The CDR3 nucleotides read TGCAGTGCTGCAGGGGGTACTCAGCCCCAACATTTT.

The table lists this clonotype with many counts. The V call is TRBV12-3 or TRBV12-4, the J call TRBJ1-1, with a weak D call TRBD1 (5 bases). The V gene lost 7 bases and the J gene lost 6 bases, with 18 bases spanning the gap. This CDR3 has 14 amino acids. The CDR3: CASTIRERPSEAFF. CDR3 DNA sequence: TGTGCCAGCACCATCAGGGAGAGACCCTCTGAAGCTTTCTTT.